Below are 16 T cell receptor beta chains sequenced from a single sample in a study of blood T cells in healthy people across ages. The use of a sample-barcoded 5' primer and a J-beta primer mix characterized a second PCR of roughly 7 to 11 cycles. MiXCR, run by TCRdb on the 5' RACE reads, gives a single entry per CDR3 protein. Here the sample spans around 520,000 distinct CDR3 sequences, roughly a quarter being singletons. The same sample was also used in a study of T cells of mothers and their children.

The sequenced material came from blood. The receptors originated from a boy between 2 and 10 years old in good health.

In its sample, this clonotype was seen a few times. This chain links TRBV5-1 with TRBJ2-3; D may be TRBD2 (6 bases). Trimming removed 6 bases at V and 5 bases at J, with 13 bases between. The CDR3 has 13 amino acids. The germline CDR1 and CDR2 sequences are SGHRS and YFSETQ. The CDR3 nucleotides read TGCGCCAGCATCTGGGACGGGGGAGATACGCAGTATTTT. Its translation is CASIWDGGDTQYF. The full variable domain, in which reference TRBV5-1 and TRBJ2-3 provide the parts outside the CDR3, is KAGVTQTPRYLIKTRGQQVTLSCSPISGHRSVSWYQQTPGQGLQFLFEYFSETQRNKGNFPGRFSGRQFSNSRSEMNVSTLELGDSALYLCASIWDGGDTQYFGPGTRLTVL.

The chain recombines TRBV7-9 with TRBJ2-5; unclear D gene. CDR3 length: 13 amino acids. Trimming removed 0 bases from V and 0 bases from J, with 2 bases in between. CDR1 is SEHNR and CDR2 is FQNEAQ in the germline V gene (reference sequence). This CDR3 is CASSLADQETQYF. CDR3 coding DNA: TGTGCCAGCAGCTTAGCGGACCAAGAGACCCAGTACTTC.

This clonotype showed up just a few times. The chain is built from TRBV10-3 and TRBJ1-1; the match to TRBD1 covers 12 bases. The V gene's germline CDR1 is ENHRY and CDR2 SYGVKD. The CDR3 loop spans 14 amino acids. Trimming cost V 4 bases and J 9 bases; bases outside gene matches: 6. CDR3 in DNA: TGTGCCATCAGTGGGGACAGGGGGCGGCTGCAAGCTTTCTTT. Amino acids: CAISGDRGRLQAFF.

This clonotype was seen a few times. The rearrangement links TRBV21-1 to TRBJ2-4; the D call TRBD2 from the table was never checked on the DNA. TRBV21-1 is an annotated pseudogene. This CDR3 is 15 amino acids long. The CDR3 loop is CASSLPNLAKNIQYF. CDR3 sequence (DNA): TGTGCCAGCAGTCTCCCCAATCTAGCCAAAAACATTCAGTACTTC.

The V gene is TRBV12-3 or TRBV12-4, the J gene TRBJ2-5; possibly TRBD2 for D (5 bases). The CDR3 totals 15 residues. Trimming shortened V by 3 bases and J by 4 bases, and 15 bases separated the two germline ends. The CDR3 DNA reads TGTGCCAGCAGTTTCGAGAGAGGGAAAGGAGAGACCCAGTACTTC. Translating gives CASSFERGKGETQYF.

This clonotype showed up many times. The chain is built from TRBV12-3 or TRBV12-4 and TRBJ2-5; 7 bases align to TRBD1. Trimming took 6 bases from V and 2 from J; bases not matched to a gene: 9. The CDR3 consists of 15 residues. CDR3 DNA sequence: TGTGCCAGCAGCCGTGACAGGGCCGGTCAAGAGACCCAGTACTTC. Translating it yields CASSRDRAGQETQYF.

V gene TRBV10-3 combines with J gene TRBJ1-2; 8 positions agree with TRBD1. Germline V gene lookup returns CDR1 ENHRY and CDR2 SYGVKD. The CDR3 covers 16 residues. V lost 1 base to trimming and J lost 6 bases; unmatched junction nucleotides: 10. The CDR3 region has the DNA TGTGCCATCAGTGAGTGGGCGGACAGGGAAACGAATGGCTACACCTTC. This translates into CAISEWADRETNGYTF.

This clonotype was picked up a small number of times. V is TRBV7-2 and J is TRBJ2-3; D is undetermined. The CDR3 is 18 residues long. Trimming cost V 5 bases and J 1 base, with 22 bases left between them. CDR1 is SGHTA and CDR2 is FQGNSA in the germline V gene. CDR3 DNA: TGTGCCAGCAGCCACTGGGCCGTTTATCTGTTAGGCACAGATACGCAGTATTTT. Its translation is CASSHWAVYLLGTDTQYF.

This clonotype was seen more than once but under ten times. V is TRBV7-2 and J is TRBJ2-2; D may be TRBD1 or TRBD2 (5 bases each). Germline lookup yields CDR1 SGHTA and CDR2 FQGNSA. The CDR3 is 16 amino acids. V lost 3 bases to trimming and J lost 0 bases, with 11 bases between them. The CDR3 region is CASSFGAFANTGELFF. The CDR3 DNA reads TGTGCCAGCAGCTTCGGGGCATTTGCGAACACCGGGGAGCTGTTTTTT.

Points on this clonotype: This sequence may be a read error, since a much larger clone differs from it by one base. The chain links TRBV10-3 to TRBJ2-3; D remains ambiguous. CDR3 length: 11 residues. The germline V gene has CDR1 ENHRY and CDR2 SYGVKD. V dropped 6 bases and J dropped 2 bases, with 3 bases sitting between them. The DNA of the CDR3 is TGTGCCATCAGGTCCACAGATACGCAGTATTTT. It yields the protein CAIRSTDTQYF.

The rearrangement uses TRBV14 and TRBJ2-5; 8 bases are a match to TRBD2. Trimming cost V 8 bases and J 2 bases; bases outside gene matches: 10. The CDR3 runs to 15 residues. Germline CDR1 is SGHDN and CDR2 is FVKESK. The CDR3 protein is CASSTSGTRQETQYF. CDR3 in DNA: TGTGCCAGCTCGACGTCCGGGACTAGGCAAGAGACCCAGTACTTC.

This clonotype has only one observation. V is TRBV6-2 or TRBV6-3 and J is TRBJ1-3; D is ambiguous. The germline V gene encodes CDR1 MNHEY and CDR2 SVGEGT. The V end was cut by 4 bases, the J end by 4 bases, with 11 bases between. The CDR3 length is 14 residues. CDR3 sequence: CASSLDFGGNTIYF. The CDR3 DNA reads TGTGCCAGCAGTTTGGACTTCGGGGGAAACACCATATATTTT.

CDR3 nucleotide sequence: TGTGCCAGCAGCTCGCCCCCCCGGGCCGGCTACGAGCAGTACTTC. Amino acid sequence: CASSSPPRAGYEQYF. The V and J genes are TRBV5-6 and TRBJ2-7; D uncertain. This CDR3 is 15 amino acids long. CDR1 and CDR2 from the germline V gene are SGHDT and YYEEEE. The ends were cut back, 3 bases at V and 3 bases at J, with 16 bases in the middle.

The rearrangement links TRBV5-6 to TRBJ2-1; the D is unclear. V shed 1 base and J shed 3 bases, with 5 bases lying between them. CDR1 SGHDT and CDR2 YYEEEE come from the germline V gene. This CDR3 is 13 amino acids long. The CDR3 reads CASSLTVYNEQFF. The CDR3 DNA follows: TGTGCCAGCAGCTTGACAGTCTACAATGAGCAGTTCTTC.

V and J are TRBV6-5 and TRBJ1-4; D is possibly TRBD1 (5 bases). Deletions cut 7 bases from V and 8 bases from J, with 20 bases between. Germline assignment: CDR1 MNHEY and CDR2 SVGAGI. CDR3 length: 15 residues. CDR3 sequence reads: CASTQSWARDEKLFF. The CDR3 DNA is TGTGCCAGCACCCAAAGCTGGGCGAGGGACGAAAAACTGTTTTTT.

The chain links TRBV30 to TRBJ2-3; D is perhaps TRBD2 (5 bases). V was trimmed by 0 bases and J by 7 bases, leaving 11 bases between them. CDR3 length equals 13 residues. The germline gives CDR1 GTSNPN, CDR2 SVGIG (reference sequence). In DNA, the CDR3 is TGTGCCTGGAGTGTAAAGGGAGCTCATACGCAGTATTTT. The encoded protein is CAWSVKGAHTQYF. The variable domain in full, completed from reference TRBV30 and TRBJ2-3, reads SQTIHQWPATLVQPVGSPLSLECTVEGTSNPNLYWYRQAAGRGLQLLFYSVGIGQISSEVPQNLSASRPQDRQFILSSKKLLLSDSGFYLCAWSVKGAHTQYFGPGTRLTVL.